Listed below are T cell receptor beta chains from one sample, sequenced in a study of blood T cell repertoires in COVID-19. Sequencing was performed with immunoSEQ multiplex PCR; in TCRdb, only in-frame clones are kept and a portion is missing. The sample has 300,000 or so clones, approximately 88% seen once. The sequenced sample was peripheral blood. The receptors originated from a man aged 18 to 29 who had recovered from COVID-19. CDR3s include the opening cysteine and the closing phenylalanine or tryptophan. Each record gives: CDR3 protein, CDR3 DNA, J gene, clone size, V gene, D gene. The D gene is left open where the match is weak. Clone size is shown for a subset of rows, as once, few, many or a class of expanded clone.

CASSHPDREGDTQYF TGCGCCAGCAGCCACCCGGACAGGGAAGGAGATACGCAGTATTTT TRBJ2-3 NA TRBV4-1 TRBD1
CASSVASANYGYTF TGTGCCAGCAGCGTAGCCAGCGCGAACTATGGCTACACCTTC TRBJ1-2 NA TRBV9 NA
CASSLTWGEYEKLFF TGTGCCAGCAGTCTCACGTGGGGCGAGTATGAAAAACTGTTTTTT TRBJ1-4 NA TRBV27 NA
CASSYSQGNGQPQHF TGTGCCAGCAGTTACTCCCAGGGTAATGGCCAGCCCCAGCATTTT TRBJ1-5 once TRBV6-5 NA
CASSPLDLGVGETQYF TGTGCCAGCTCACCATTAGATTTAGGGGTCGGAGAGACCCAGTACTTC TRBJ2-5 NA TRBV18 NA
CASSYDSNTEAFF TGTGCCAGCAGCTATGACAGCAACACTGAAGCTTTCTTT TRBJ1-1 NA TRBV5-4 NA
CASSVEAGAYEQYF TGTGCCAGCAGCGTAGAAGCGGGAGCCTACGAGCAGTACTTC TRBJ2-7 NA TRBV9 TRBD2
CASSLVVNTEAFF TGTGCCAGCAGTTTAGTGGTGAACACTGAAGCTTTCTTT TRBJ1-1 NA TRBV6-5 NA
CASSRTRQETQYF TGTGCCAGCTCACGTACGCGCCAAGAGACCCAGTACTTC TRBJ2-5 NA TRBV18 NA
CASSLAIYVRANYNEQFF TGCGCCAGCAGCTTGGCCATTTATGTGCGGGCCAACTACAATGAGCAGTTCTTC TRBJ2-1 NA TRBV5-1 NA
CASSSSGSYEQYF TGTGCCAGCAGCTCCTCAGGATCCTACGAGCAGTACTTC TRBJ2-7 NA TRBV11-2 NA
CASSERQGATNEKLFF TGTGCCAGCAGCGAACGACAGGGAGCAACTAATGAAAAACTGTTTTTT TRBJ1-4 NA TRBV6-2/TRBV6-3 TRBD1
CASSSADSEAFF TGTGCCAGCAGCTCAGCTGACAGTGAAGCTTTCTTT TRBJ1-1 NA TRBV7-9 NA
CATRAVPYEQYF TGTGCCACCAGGGCAGTCCCCTACGAGCAGTACTTC TRBJ2-7 NA TRBV10-3 NA
CASSHGTGGYNEQFF TGTGCCAGCAGTCATGGGACAGGTGGATACAATGAGCAGTTCTTC TRBJ2-1 NA TRBV27 TRBD1
CASSPSTGGNEKLFF TGTGCCAGCTCACCATCGACAGGGGGGAATGAAAAACTGTTTTTT TRBJ1-4 NA TRBV18 TRBD1
CASSLGSASQETQYF TGTGCCAGCAGCTTAGGTTCTGCCAGCCAAGAGACCCAGTACTTC TRBJ2-5 NA TRBV7-9 NA
CASNEDRGPLNTEAFF TGTGCCAGCAATGAGGACAGGGGCCCCCTGAACACTGAAGCTTTCTTT TRBJ1-1 NA TRBV13 TRBD1
CASNWDSGELFF TGTGCCAGCAACTGGGACTCCGGGGAGCTGTTTTTT TRBJ2-2 few TRBV5-6 NA
CASSENWSNQPQHF TGTGCCAGCAGTGAAAACTGGAGCAATCAGCCCCAGCATTTT TRBJ1-5 NA TRBV2 NA
CASGQSSQETQYF TGCGCCAGTGGACAGTCATCCCAAGAGACCCAGTACTTC TRBJ2-5 few TRBV10-1 NA
CSANEGREDGYTF TGCAGTGCTAATGAGGGAAGGGAGGATGGCTACACCTTC TRBJ1-2 few TRBV20-1 NA
CASSVSQGTYEQYF TGTGCCAGCAGCGTCTCACAGGGCACCTACGAGCAGTACTTC TRBJ2-7 NA TRBV9 NA
CASSVDNEGRTGELFF TGTGCCAGCAGCGTAGACAATGAGGGGAGGACCGGGGAGCTGTTTTTT TRBJ2-2 NA TRBV9 NA
CASSPPGGRGEKLFF TGTGCCAGCAGCCCTCCGGGAGGTAGGGGTGAAAAACTGTTTTTT TRBJ1-4 NA TRBV7-2 NA
CASSPTSGPYNEQFF TGTGCCAGCAGCCCAACTAGCGGACCCTACAATGAGCAGTTCTTC TRBJ2-1 NA TRBV7-2 TRBD2
CASGLAPRERPLEIF TGTGCTAGTGGTTTGGCCCCAAGGGAGCGACCCCTCGAGATCTTC TRBJ2-1 NA TRBV12-5 NA
CASSPSRTGELFF TGCGCCAGCAGCCCCTCCAGGACCGGGGAGCTGTTTTTT TRBJ2-2 NA TRBV4-1 NA
CASSFYTSENEQFF TGTGCCAGCAGCTTTTACACTAGCGAAAATGAGCAGTTCTTC TRBJ2-1 NA TRBV7-8 TRBD2
CASSQAAGGRASGYGYTF TGCGCCAGCAGCCAAGCGGCAGGGGGTCGGGCTTCTGGCTATGGCTACACCTTC TRBJ1-2 NA TRBV4-1 TRBD1
CASSSGGAIDEQYF TGTGCCAGCAGCTCAGGGGGCGCTATCGACGAGCAGTACTTC TRBJ2-7 once TRBV11-2 TRBD1
CASSFVTGGDGYTF TGTGCCAGCAGCTTCGTGACAGGGGGCGATGGCTACACCTTC TRBJ1-2 NA TRBV7-8 TRBD1
CASSYKGGTTDTQYF TGTGCCAGCAGTTACAAGGGTGGGACTACAGATACGCAGTATTTT TRBJ2-3 NA TRBV6-5 NA
CASSAGLIASYEQYF TGTGCCAGCAGCGCGGGACTCATTGCCTCCTACGAGCAGTACTTC TRBJ2-7 NA TRBV9 NA
CASSPYGIPYEQYF TGTGCCAGCAGTCCATACGGTATTCCCTACGAGCAGTACTTC TRBJ2-7 few TRBV27 NA
CASSQITGTRSELGAKFF TGCGCCAGCAGCCAGATCACCGGGACTAGATCCGAGTTGGGGGCTAAGTTCTTC TRBJ2-1 NA TRBV4-1 TRBD2